The 8 T cell receptor beta chains below come from one sample, sequenced in a study of blood T cell repertoires in COVID-19. Data came from immunoSEQ multiplex PCR; TCRdb stores just in-frame clones and leaves some out. The top ten hold around 6.2% of the sample, which has roughly 150,000 clones, over 80% seen once. The sequencing sample was made of PBMCs or T cells enriched from blood (not recorded which). These receptors all come from a woman in her 40s who had recovered from COVID-19.

This rearrangement joins TRBV6-5 to TRBJ1-2; possible D gene TRBD1, 6 bases. The V and J ends lost 6 bases and 8 bases respectively, with 19 bases between them. CDR1 is MNHEY, CDR2 SVGAGI, per germline. This CDR3 has 14 amino acids. The DNA for the CDR3 is TGTGCCAGCAGCTTCCGAACAGGGAGTTTGGGCTACACCTTC. The encoded protein is CASSFRTGSLGYTF.

The CDR3 loop reads CASSSQRAGNSPLHF. The CDR3 nucleotides read TGTGCCAGTAGTTCCCAGAGGGCCGGTAATTCACCCCTCCACTTT. The rearrangement joins TRBV19 to TRBJ1-6; D is unclear. The CDR3 consists of 15 residues. The V gene lost 5 bases and the J gene lost 6 bases, with 14 bases spanning the gap. Germline V gene data show CDR1 as LNHDA and CDR2 as SQIVND (reference sequence).

CDR3 coding DNA: TGTGCCTTACAGGGGGCGAGGGACACTGAAGCTTTCTTT. Protein sequence: CALQGARDTEAFF. The chain joins TRBV10-3 to TRBJ1-1; 9 bases fit TRBD1. Trimming at V came to 11 bases and at J to 3 bases, leaving 7 bases not matched to a gene. The CDR3 runs 13 residues. Germline lookup yields CDR1 ENHRY and CDR2 SYGVKD.

The gene calls are TRBV10-3 and TRBJ2-1; 10 nucleotides align to TRBD2. This CDR3 has 15 residues. Trimming took 5 bases from V and 5 from J; bases not matched to a gene: 6. Germline V gives CDR1 ENHRY, CDR2 SYGVKD. DNA for the CDR3: TGTGCCATCAGTAGCGGGACTAGCGCCAACAATGAGCAGTTCTTC. Encoded protein: CAISSGTSANNEQFF.

The chain joins TRBV5-4 to TRBJ2-7; D might be TRBD2 (5 bases). V lost 4 bases, J lost 0 bases, and 11 bases lay in between. Germline CDR1 SGHNT, CDR2 YYREEE (reference sequence). CDR3 length equals 14 residues. CDR3 nucleotide sequence: TGTGCCAGCAGCGAAAGCGGTAACTCCTACGAGCAGTACTTC. This sequence encodes CASSESGNSYEQYF. Combining the CDR3 with reference TRBV5-4 and TRBJ2-7 gives the whole variable domain ETGVTQSPTHLIKTRGQQVTLRCSSQSGHNTVSWYQQALGQGPQFIFQYYREEENGRGNFPPRFSGLQFPNYSSELNVNALELDDSALYLCASSESGNSYEQYFGPGTRLTVT.

The chain has TRBV3-1 (or the pseudogene TRBV3-2) and TRBJ2-2; D call uncertain. V was cut by 1 base and J by 8 bases, with 14 bases left in between. Germline loops: CDR1 LGHDT, CDR2 YNNKEL (reference sequence). The CDR3 spans 15 residues. CDR3 in DNA: TGTGCCAGCAGCCAAGTTGCAGCGCTTAGGGGGGAGCTGTTTTTT. As protein: CASSQVAALRGELFF.

The chain uses TRBV7-9 and TRBJ1-1; 7 nucleotides match TRBD1. Germline lookup yields CDR1 SEHNR and CDR2 FQNEAQ (reference sequence). The V segment lost 0 bases and the J segment 0 bases; nucleotides outside the gene matches: 10. The length of the CDR3 is 18 residues. CDR3 loop: CASSLASIQGFLNTEAFF. In DNA, the CDR3 is TGTGCCAGCAGCTTAGCCTCAATACAGGGGTTCCTGAACACTGAAGCTTTCTTT.

The chain recombines TRBV7-9 with TRBJ2-1; 9 positions agree with TRBD1. The CDR3 spans 15 residues. The junction had 10 bases not matched to a gene; V was cut back by 6 bases and J by 7 bases. Germline-derived CDR1 and CDR2 are SEHNR and FQNEAQ (reference sequence). In DNA, the CDR3 is TGTGCCAGCAGTCGAAGTGGGACAGGGCCAAATGAGCAGTTCTTC. Protein product: CASSRSGTGPNEQFF.